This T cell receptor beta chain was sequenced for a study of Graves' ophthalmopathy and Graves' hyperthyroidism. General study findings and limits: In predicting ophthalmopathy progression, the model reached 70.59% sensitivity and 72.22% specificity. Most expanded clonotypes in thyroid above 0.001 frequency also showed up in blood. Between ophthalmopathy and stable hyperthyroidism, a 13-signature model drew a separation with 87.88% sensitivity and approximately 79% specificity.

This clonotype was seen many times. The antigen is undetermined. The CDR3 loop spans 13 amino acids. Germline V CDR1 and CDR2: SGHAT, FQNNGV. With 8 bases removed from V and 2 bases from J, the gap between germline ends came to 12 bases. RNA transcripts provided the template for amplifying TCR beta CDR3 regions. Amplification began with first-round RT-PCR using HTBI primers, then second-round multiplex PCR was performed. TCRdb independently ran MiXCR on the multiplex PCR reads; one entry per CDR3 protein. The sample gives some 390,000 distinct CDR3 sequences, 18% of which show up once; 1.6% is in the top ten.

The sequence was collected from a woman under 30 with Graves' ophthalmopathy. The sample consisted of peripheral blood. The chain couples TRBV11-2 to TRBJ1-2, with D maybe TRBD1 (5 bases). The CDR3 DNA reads TGTGCCAGCGGGGTCGGGGGAAACTATGGCTACACCTTC. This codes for CASGVGGNYGYTF.